This T cell receptor beta chain was recovered during a study of naive and memory T cell subsets. Study-level points and caveats: The power law exponent of TCR abundance differed between naive and memory cells.

An equimolar mix of two oligonucleotides served as the beta constant-region primer for TRBC1 and TRBC2. Ligation attached a single-stranded oligonucleotide with a 12-nucleotide UMI and the SP2 primer to the cDNA 3' end. TCRdb ran MiXCR on the UMI-ligation and nested PCR reads and lists one entry per CDR3 protein. The sample carries over 75,000 distinct CDR3 sequences, around 13% recorded once. Cells stained for CD3, CD4, CD8, CD45RA, CD27 and viability were sorted into four CD45RA/CD27 subsets. There are many counts of this clonotype. The antigen is unknown. This receptor was taken from a human donor in good health. The sample comprised central memory CD4+ T cells from blood.

Here the CDR3 DNA reads TGTGCCAGCAGTGGACAGGGCTCAGATACGCAGTATTTT. Residues: CASSGQGSDTQYF. The J gene is TRBJ2-3, the V gene TRBV6-1, with 7 bases matching TRBD1. The CDR3 runs to 13 residues. Germline V CDR1 and CDR2: MNHNS, SASEGT. V gave up 4 bases and J gave up 4 bases; unmatched junction bases: 2.